The 17 T cell receptor beta chains below come from one sample, sequenced in a study of regulatory T cells in long-lasting Graves disease. The authors built TCR beta libraries using iRepertoire HTBI primers and Arm-PCR of CDR3 regions. TCRdb re-called the multiplex PCR reads with MiXCR, one entry per CDR3 protein. Of 450,000 to 650,000 distinct CDR3 sequences in the sample, 15% to 20% were seen once. Time point indicated: newly diagnosed GD, antithyroid drugs for less than 3 months. Extracted PBMC RNA gave rise to the TCR library. The data were also submitted as part of a second study, on T cells in Graves' hyperthyroidism and ophthalmopathy.

Material: peripheral blood mononuclear cells (PBMCs), obtained at new diagnosis, from a patient treated with antithyroid drugs. These receptors all come from a woman aged 35-60 years with Graves disease.

This clonotype was seen repeatedly, ten times or more. The chain links TRBV6-2 or TRBV6-3 to TRBJ2-3; D is ambiguous. Germline V CDR1 and CDR2: MNHEY, SVGEGT. The CDR3 runs to 14 residues. Trimming left V 2 bases short and J 4 bases short, with 10 bases between. This CDR3 is CASSYNSRPDTQYF. The CDR3 DNA sequence: TGTGCCAGCAGTTACAACTCCCGGCCAGATACGCAGTATTTT.

CDR3 amino acids: CASSIWSVDVSAGNTIYF. The CDR3 DNA sequence: TGTGCCAGTAGTATTTGGTCAGTTGATGTCTCCGCAGGAAACACCATATATTTT. The chain has TRBV19 and TRBJ1-3, with D unresolved. This CDR3 comprises 18 residues. Trimming removed 3 bases at V and 4 bases at J, with 22 bases between. CDR1 is LNHDA and CDR2 is SQIVND in the germline V gene (reference sequence).

This clonotype was counted many times. The chain has TRBV6-1 and TRBJ2-1; TRBD1 aligns across 7 bases. The J call may be faulty, since TRBJ2-5 better matches the DNA end. Germline loops: CDR1 MNHNS, CDR2 SASEGT. CDR3 length: 13 amino acids. The DNA of the CDR3 is TGTGCCAGCAGCGGGACAGTCCAAGAGACCCAGTACTTC. Its translation: CASSGTVQETQYF.

To note about this clonotype: One end of the junction is discordant with germline, which a read error may explain. The gene calls are TRBV12-3 or TRBV12-4 and TRBJ2-7; a weak D match, TRBD1 (6 bases). The CDR3 runs to 12 residues. The CDR3 spells CAGSRTAYEQYF. CDR3 sequence (DNA): TGTGCCGGCAGTCGGACAGCCTACGAGCAGTACTTC.

This clonotype was seen at least ten times. The J gene is TRBJ2-3, the V gene TRBV12-3 or TRBV12-4; D gene unclear. V was pared by 1 base and J by 4 bases, with 15 bases between. There are 16 residues in the CDR3. CDR3 in amino acids: CASSLGGINQPDTQYF. The CDR3 DNA reads TGTGCCAGCAGTTTAGGTGGCATCAACCAACCAGATACGCAGTATTTT.

In this sample, this clonotype turned up a few times. The CDR3: CASGIRGEQFF. The CDR3, as DNA: TGTGCTAGTGGCATCCGGGGCGAGCAGTTCTTC. V and J are TRBV12-5 and TRBJ2-1, with D perhaps being TRBD1 or TRBD2 (5 bases each). Germline lookup yields CDR1 LGHNT and CDR2 FRNRAP. The CDR3 has 11 amino acids. V was shortened by 6 bases and J by 10 bases, with 10 bases between the two germline ends.

As to this clonotype: This sequence may be a read error, since a much larger clone differs from it by one base. The V and J genes are TRBV2 and TRBJ2-3, with TRBD1 as a possible D gene (6 bases). The J call may be faulty, since TRBJ1-5 better matches the DNA end. Germline V gene lookup returns CDR1 SNHLY and CDR2 FYNNEI. The CDR3 has 16 amino acids. CDR3 loop: CASSLGAGASTDTQHF. DNA of the CDR3: TGTGCCAGCAGTTTAGGTGCGGGGGCTAGCACAGATACGCAGCATTTT.

V and J are TRBV5-1 and TRBJ2-7; TRBD2 might be the D (5 bases). The CDR3 totals 13 residues. Germline lookup yields CDR1 SGHRS and CDR2 YFSETQ. V lost 5 bases to trimming and J lost 1 base, with 10 bases between them. In nucleotides, the CDR3 is TGCGCCAGCAGGGCCCGGGATTCCTACGAGCAGTACTTC. Translating gives CASRARDSYEQYF.

The CDR3 DNA reads as TGTGCCAGCGGCCTAGCGGGGGCTAACAATGAGCAGTTCTTC. Amino acid sequence: CASGLAGANNEQFF. The V call is TRBV12-3 or TRBV12-4, the J call TRBJ2-1, with 10 nucleotides matching TRBD2. Germline trimming cut 8 bases from V and 5 bases from J; bases unmatched to any gene: 6. CDR3 length equals 14 residues.

Many counts were recorded for this clonotype. CDR3 sequence reads: CASSEALGNTEAFF. The CDR3, as DNA: TGTGCCAGCAGTGAAGCGCTTGGGAACACTGAAGCTTTCTTT. This chain uses TRBV6-1 with TRBJ1-1, with D unresolved. V was pared by 0 bases and J by 1 base, with 6 bases between. The CDR3 loop spans 14 amino acids. Germline-derived CDR1 and CDR2 are MNHNS and SASEGT.

The CDR3 DNA is TGTGCCAGCAGCTTGGGGGGCGGGACCCACAATGAGCAGTTCTTC. Translating it yields CASSLGGGTHNEQFF. The chain recombines TRBV5-6 with TRBJ2-1; a weak D match, TRBD2 (6 bases). The CDR3 consists of 15 residues. Germline CDR1 SGHDT, CDR2 YYEEEE. V lost 0 bases and J 5 bases, leaving 12 bases between the germline ends.

This clonotype has ten or more counts. The chain carries TRBV12-3 or TRBV12-4 and TRBJ2-1; 11 bases align to TRBD2. The CDR3 is 17 amino acids. V gave up 5 bases and J gave up 4 bases; unmatched junction bases: 10. The CDR3 DNA follows: TGTGCCAGCAGTGGACAGGGGACTAGCGGACTATACAATGAGCAGTTCTTC. Protein product: CASSGQGTSGLYNEQFF.

Many counts were recorded for this clonotype. The gene calls are TRBV7-9 and TRBJ1-2, with TRBD1 matching 12 bases. Trimming took 3 bases from V and 8 from J; bases not matched to a gene: 4. Germline CDR1 is SEHNR and CDR2 is FQNEAQ (reference sequence). The CDR3 length is 14 residues. Here the CDR3 DNA reads TGTGCCAGCAGCTTCCCGGGACAGGGGGCCGGCTACACCTTC. Its protein product is CASSFPGQGAGYTF.

The rearrangement joins TRBV6-5 to TRBJ1-2; D is perhaps TRBD1 (6 bases). V was pared by 2 bases and J by 5 bases, with 15 bases between. This CDR3 is 15 amino acids long. Germline V lookup: CDR1 MNHEY, CDR2 SVGAGI. Here the CDR3 reads CASSYEGGTDYGYTF. The CDR3 bases are TGTGCCAGCAGTTACGAGGGGGGGACGGATTATGGCTACACCTTC.

This clonotype appeared many times. J is TRBJ1-2 and V is TRBV2, with 7 bases fitting TRBD1. The junction had 5 bases not matched to a gene; V was cut back by 4 bases and J by 6 bases. Germline V lookup: CDR1 SNHLY, CDR2 FYNNEI. The CDR3 contains 13 residues. The CDR3, as DNA: TGTGCCAGCAGTGTGGACAGGATTAATGGCTACACCTTC. This codes for CASSVDRINGYTF.

This clonotype was recorded at least ten times. This chain uses TRBV30 with TRBJ1-6; D is unclear. From germline, CDR1 is GTSNPN and CDR2 SVGIG (reference sequence). Trimming stripped 5 bases from V and 6 bases from J, with 8 bases between. This CDR3 is 12 amino acids long. This CDR3 is CAWSEGNSPLHF. CDR3 DNA sequence: TGTGCCTGGTCGGAGGGTAATTCACCCCTCCACTTT. Using reference TRBV30 and TRBJ1-6 for the parts outside the CDR3, the full variable domain is SQTIHQWPATLVQPVGSPLSLECTVEGTSNPNLYWYRQAAGRGLQLLFYSVGIGQISSEVPQNLSASRPQDRQFILSSKKLLLSDSGFYLCAWSEGNSPLHFGNGTRLTVT.

The chain couples TRBV19 to TRBJ1-1, with 8 bases aligning to TRBD1. The CDR3 length is 15 residues. V lost 0 bases, J lost 5 bases, and 5 bases stayed unmatched. CDR1 is LNHDA and CDR2 is SQIVND in the germline V gene (reference sequence). The DNA for the CDR3 is TGTGCCAGTAGTATAGACAGGGGGCAAAGTACTGAAGCTTTCTTT. As protein: CASSIDRGQSTEAFF.